Below, 32 T cell receptor beta chains from the same sample are listed, as sequenced in a study of Tregs in tolerant kidney transplant recipients. Only in-frame clones appear in the TCRdb table, and some are missing; sequencing was by immunoSEQ multiplex PCR. The sample shows just under 65,000 clones, less than 98% of them seen only once. Sequences were derived from Tregs from blood, sampled before the transplant. The receptors originated from a human donor who received a combined kidney and bone marrow transplant.

The chain is built from TRBV6-1 and TRBJ1-2; D remains unclear. The CDR3 is made up of 14 amino acids. Looked up from germline, CDR1 is MNHNS and CDR2 is SASEGT. V shed 4 bases and J shed 4 bases, with 13 bases lying between them. The CDR3 sequence is CASSGGRGIYGYTF. The CDR3 DNA reads TGTGCCAGCAGTGGAGGCCGGGGAATCTATGGCTACACCTTC.

V and J are TRBV7-2 and TRBJ1-1; D uncertain. The CDR3 is 11 amino acids. CDR1 is SGHTA and CDR2 is FQGNSA in the germline V gene. Trimming shortened V by 10 bases and J by 4 bases, and 10 bases separated the two germline ends. CDR3 amino acids: CAIRLSTEAFF. DNA of the CDR3: TGTGCCATTCGACTGAGCACTGAAGCTTTCTTT.

With respect to this clone: Other DNA sequences within the sample encode an identical CDR3. The rearrangement uses TRBV18 and TRBJ2-7; D is perhaps TRBD1 (6 bases). The CDR3 runs to 13 residues. Trimming left V 2 bases short and J 1 base short, with 6 bases between. Per the germline V gene, CDR1 is KGHSH and CDR2 is LQKENI. CDR3 in amino acids: CASSPTGSYEQYF. The DNA for the CDR3 is TGTGCCAGCTCACCAACAGGGTCCTACGAGCAGTACTTC.

J is TRBJ1-5 and V is TRBV5-5, with D tentatively TRBD1 (6 bases). The CDR3 has 16 residues. V was trimmed by 4 bases and J by 5 bases, leaving 19 bases between them. Germline V gives CDR1 SGHKS, CDR2 YYEKEE (reference sequence). For the CDR3, the DNA is TGTGCCAGCAGCCCCTGGGGGCAGTTGGGCGATCAGCCCCAGCATTTT. Amino acid sequence: CASSPWGQLGDQPQHF.

This rearrangement joins TRBV6-5 to TRBJ2-1, with a weak D call TRBD1 (6 bases). Germline V CDR1 and CDR2: MNHEY, SVGAGI. CDR3 length: 15 amino acids. Trimming cost V 5 bases and J 4 bases, with 15 bases left between them. In DNA, the CDR3 is TGTGCCAGCAGTAAACAGGGTTTTGGGTACAATGAGCAGTTCTTC. Translating gives CASSKQGFGYNEQFF.

The V call is TRBV7-9, the J call TRBJ2-1; D unresolved. Germline CDR1 is SEHNR and CDR2 is FQNEAQ (reference sequence). This CDR3 comprises 12 residues. Trimming left V 3 bases short and J 7 bases short, with 7 bases between. The CDR3 bases are TGTGCCAGCAGCTTTTCGAGGAATGAGCAGTTCTTC. Its protein is CASSFSRNEQFF.

The chain combines TRBV5-1 with TRBJ1-5; tentatively, D is TRBD1 (6 bases). V shed 4 bases and J shed 2 bases, with 22 bases lying between them. The CDR3 is 18 residues long. Per the germline V gene, CDR1 is SGHRS and CDR2 is YFSETQ. CDR3 sequence: CASSLRPRQAYGNQPQHF. The CDR3 region has the DNA TGCGCCAGCAGCCTCCGCCCCCGACAGGCGTATGGCAATCAGCCCCAGCATTTT.

The genes are TRBV5-1 and TRBJ2-1, with D possibly being TRBD2 (6 bases). The germline V and J ends were trimmed by 6 bases and 4 bases, with 20 bases remaining between them. The CDR3 sequence is 16 residues long. Germline assignment: CDR1 SGHRS and CDR2 YFSETQ. The chain's CDR3 is CASTPAGTGGYNEQFF. In DNA form, the CDR3 reads TGCGCCAGCACCCCCGCCGGGACTGGGGGTTACAATGAGCAGTTCTTC.

This chain links TRBV11-2 with TRBJ2-2; D gene unclear. Germline V gene data show CDR1 as SGHAT and CDR2 as FQNNGV. The CDR3 length is 13 residues. With 1 base removed from V and 9 bases from J, the gap between germline ends came to 9 bases. For the CDR3, the DNA is TGTGCCAGCAGCTTAGGGAGCTGGCGGGAGCTGTTTTTT. It encodes CASSLGSWRELFF. The complete variable domain, with remaining parts taken from reference TRBV11-2 and TRBJ2-2, reads EAGVAQSPRYKIIEKRQSVAFWCNPISGHATLYWYQQILGQGPKLLIQFQNNGVVDDSQLPKDRFSAERLKGVDSTLKIQPAKLEDSAVYLCASSLGSWRELFFGEGSRLTVL.

The chain couples TRBV27 to TRBJ1-2; 12 nucleotides align to TRBD1. Germline trimming cut 2 bases from V and 5 bases from J; bases unmatched to any gene: 9. The CDR3 covers 17 residues. CDR1 MNHEY and CDR2 SMNVEV come from the germline V gene (reference sequence). The CDR3 sequence: CASSLRGTGGVGYGYTF. The DNA of the CDR3 is TGTGCCAGCAGTTTAAGGGGGACAGGGGGCGTGGGGTATGGCTACACCTTC.

The chain employs TRBV5-1 and TRBJ1-1; 9 bases match TRBD1. The CDR3 covers 15 residues. Germline V CDR1 and CDR2: SGHRS, YFSETQ. Trimming cost V 5 bases and J 1 base; bases outside gene matches: 6. CDR3 residues: CASRRGQGWNTEAFF. The CDR3 DNA reads TGCGCCAGCAGACGGGGACAGGGCTGGAACACTGAAGCTTTCTTT.

The genes are TRBV27 and TRBJ1-5; 8 bases are shared with TRBD1. The V gene end was trimmed by 6 bases and the J gene end by 6 bases; junction bases not matched to a gene: 7. Germline V lookup: CDR1 MNHEY, CDR2 SMNVEV (reference sequence). The CDR3 is 14 residues long. For the CDR3, the DNA is TGTGCCAGCAGCCACAGGGGGTCCGGTCAGCCCCAGCATTTT. Translated: CASSHRGSGQPQHF.

The V and J genes are TRBV28 and TRBJ2-3; D not resolved. The CDR3 spans 15 residues. The V gene lost 3 bases and the J gene lost 5 bases, with 15 bases spanning the gap. Germline CDR1 MDHEN, CDR2 SYDVKM. CDR3 in amino acids: CASSFRSRLGDTQYF. CDR3 sequence (DNA): TGTGCCAGCAGTTTTCGTTCTAGGTTAGGAGATACGCAGTATTTT.

This clone was observed a single time. The V call is TRBV28, the J call TRBJ2-5; the D gene is possibly TRBD2 (7 bases). The CDR3 is made up of 14 amino acids. Germline loops: CDR1 MDHEN, CDR2 SYDVKM. V was clipped by 6 bases and J by 2 bases, with 13 bases between them. The CDR3 loop reads CASREGGRQETQYF. Here the CDR3 DNA reads TGTGCCAGCAGAGAGGGGGGGCGACAAGAGACCCAGTACTTC.

This chain links TRBV28 with TRBJ2-7, with D perhaps TRBD1 (5 bases). The CDR3 is 13 residues long. Between the trimmed V and J ends, which lost 6 bases and 2 bases, there was a span of 11 bases. The V gene's germline CDR1 is MDHEN and CDR2 SYDVKM. The CDR3 region has the DNA TGTGCCAGCAGACGGACATTTACCTACGAGCAGTACTTC. Its protein product is CASRRTFTYEQYF.

The chain joins TRBV27 to TRBJ2-1; unclear D gene. Germline-derived CDR1 and CDR2 are MNHEY and SMNVEV (reference sequence). The CDR3 contains 11 residues. V lost 9 bases to trimming and J lost 5 bases, with 8 bases between them. The CDR3 region is CASRRNNEQFF. CDR3 nucleotides: TGTGCCAGTCGGAGAAACAATGAGCAGTTCTTC.

This chain links TRBV7-9 with TRBJ2-7, with D possibly TRBD1 on 6 matching bases. The CDR3 consists of 15 residues. CDR1 SEHNR and CDR2 FQNEAQ come from the germline V gene (reference sequence). The V gene lost 5 bases and the J gene lost 3 bases, with 17 bases spanning the gap. In nucleotides, the CDR3 is TGTGCCAGCAGCCGTAGGACAGCAACGAACTACGAGCAGTACTTC. This translates into CASSRRTATNYEQYF.

The rearrangement joins TRBV7-8 to TRBJ1-5; D is possibly TRBD1 (5 bases). The V gene's germline CDR1 is SGHVS and CDR2 FQNEAQ. V lost 5 bases to trimming and J lost 1 base, with 21 bases between them. CDR3 length: 18 residues. The CDR3 region is CASSQLTALGRSNQPQHF. The CDR3 bases are TGTGCCAGCAGCCAACTGACAGCATTAGGTCGGAGCAATCAGCCCCAGCATTTT.

The chain is built from TRBV5-6 and TRBJ2-3; 7 bases fit TRBD2. This CDR3 has 16 residues. Germline loops: CDR1 SGHDT, CDR2 YYEEEE. The ends lost 2 bases at V and 2 bases at J; junction bases unmatched: 8. The CDR3 DNA sequence: TGTGCCAGCAGCTTAAGCCCCGGGGGGATCACAGATACGCAGTATTTT. It encodes CASSLSPGGITDTQYF.

The genes are TRBV6-1 and TRBJ2-3; 7 bases fit TRBD2. The CDR3 covers 12 residues. The germline V gene has CDR1 MNHNS and CDR2 SASEGT. Unmatched junction bases numbered 4, after V lost 5 bases and J lost 8 bases. CDR3 in DNA: TGTGCCAGCAGTTGGACTAGAAGTACGCAGTATTTT. Amino acid sequence: CASSWTRSTQYF.

The chain has TRBV5-1 and TRBJ2-5; possibly TRBD2 for D (6 bases). CDR3 length: 15 amino acids. Germline V gene sequence: CDR1 SGHRS, CDR2 YFSETQ. Trimming stripped 3 bases from V and 1 base from J, with 13 bases between. The CDR3 loop reads CASSSRRRGQETQYF. The CDR3 DNA is TGCGCCAGCAGCTCCCGAAGGCGGGGCCAAGAGACCCAGTACTTC.

The chain carries TRBV15 and TRBJ2-3, with 9 bases aligning to TRBD2. V shed 3 bases and J 5 bases; nucleotides not matched to a gene: 6. The CDR3 extends over 15 amino acids. CDR1 is LNHNV and CDR2 is YYDKDF in the germline V gene (reference sequence). The CDR3 region is CATSRGSGSLDTQYF. CDR3 in DNA: TGTGCCACCAGCAGGGGTAGCGGGAGCTTAGATACGCAGTATTTT. The full variable domain, rest sourced from reference TRBV15 and TRBJ2-3, is DAMVIQNPRYQVTQFGKPVTLSCSQTLNHNVMYWYQQKSSQAPKLLFHYYDKDFNNEADTPDNFQSRRPNTSFCFLDIRSPGLGDTAMYLCATSRGSGSLDTQYFGPGTRLTVL.

This chain uses TRBV30 with TRBJ1-3; no definite D call. The germline V gene has CDR1 GTSNPN and CDR2 SVGIG (reference sequence). The CDR3 is 13 residues long. Trimming stripped 5 bases from V and 4 bases from J, with 12 bases between. The CDR3 DNA reads as TGTGCCTGGGAACGGGCGGGCGGAAACACCATATATTTT. This encodes CAWERAGGNTIYF.

This chain joins TRBV4-2 and TRBJ2-2, with 11 bases aligning to TRBD2. The ends lost 1 base at V and 4 bases at J; junction bases unmatched: 11. The CDR3 is 19 residues long. The V gene's germline CDR1 is LGHNA and CDR2 YNFKEQ. The CDR3 spells CASSQGLLAGESATGELFF. CDR3 in DNA: TGTGCCAGCAGCCAAGGGCTACTAGCGGGGGAAAGTGCCACCGGGGAGCTGTTTTTT.

This clone was observed a few times. The chain uses TRBV5-5 and TRBJ1-1, with D perhaps TRBD1 (5 bases). Germline V CDR1 and CDR2: SGHKS, YYEKEE (reference sequence). With 3 bases removed from V and 1 base from J, the gap between germline ends came to 10 bases. This CDR3 is built from 14 residues. The CDR3 spells CASSSVGGNTEAFF. The DNA of the CDR3 is TGTGCCAGCAGCTCAGTGGGGGGGAACACTGAAGCTTTCTTT.

This chain links TRBV7-8 with TRBJ1-5; no definite D call. Germline V gene lookup returns CDR1 SGHVS and CDR2 FQNEAQ. The CDR3 is made up of 14 amino acids. V was shortened by 3 bases and J by 9 bases, with 15 bases between the two germline ends. In DNA, the CDR3 is TGTGCCAGCAGCTTTGGAGATGGTCCGCGGCCCCAGCATTTT. Protein sequence: CASSFGDGPRPQHF. Full variable domain (outside the CDR3, taken from reference TRBV7-8 and TRBJ1-5): GAGVSQSPRYKVAKRGQDVALRCDPISGHVSLFWYQQALGQGPEFLTYFQNEAQLDKSGLPSDRFFAERPEGSVSTLKIQRTQQEDSAVYLCASSFGDGPRPQHFGDGTRLSIL.

The chain couples TRBV18 to TRBJ2-3, with 11 bases matching TRBD1. Germline assignment: CDR1 KGHSH and CDR2 LQKENI. The V segment lost 1 base and the J segment 1 base; nucleotides outside the gene matches: 4. The CDR3 extends over 17 amino acids. CDR3 nucleotides: TGTGCCAGCTCACCACGTCCGGGACAGGGGGGCACAGATACGCAGTATTTT. The encoded protein is CASSPRPGQGGTDTQYF.

The gene calls are TRBV5-1 and TRBJ2-5; perhaps TRBD1 as D (5 bases). V lost 1 base, J lost 5 bases, and 9 bases lay in between. This CDR3 comprises 13 residues. Looked up from germline, CDR1 is SGHRS and CDR2 is YFSETQ. Here the CDR3 reads CASSLKGDETQYF. As DNA, the CDR3 is TGCGCCAGCAGCTTGAAAGGGGATGAGACCCAGTACTTC.

J is TRBJ2-7 and V is TRBV5-1; 7 nucleotides match TRBD1. The CDR3 contains 16 residues. J gave up 5 bases and V 0 bases, and 11 bases lay outside the gene matches. Germline CDR1 SGHRS, CDR2 YFSETQ. CDR3 protein: CASSLDVTGVSDEQYF. DNA of the CDR3: TGCGCCAGCAGCTTGGACGTAACAGGGGTTTCTGACGAGCAGTACTTC. The full variable domain, with the rest looked up from reference TRBV5-1 and TRBJ2-7, is KAGVTQTPRYLIKTRGQQVTLSCSPISGHRSVSWYQQTPGQGLQFLFEYFSETQRNKGNFPGRFSGRQFSNSRSEMNVSTLELGDSALYLCASSLDVTGVSDEQYFGPGTRLTVT.

This sequence joins TRBV19 and TRBJ1-5; D is undetermined. The V end was cut by 2 bases, the J end by 11 bases, with 16 bases between. Germline CDR1 reads LNHDA; CDR2 reads SQIVND (reference sequence). The CDR3 length is 14 residues. The DNA of the CDR3 is TGTGCCAGTAGTATAATGGTTCTACAGATGGCCCAGCATTTT. Translation: CASSIMVLQMAQHF.

This chain uses TRBV5-1 with TRBJ2-5, with D uncertain. The CDR3 is made up of 11 amino acids. Trimming took 2 bases from V and 5 from J, leaving 4 bases between them. CDR1 is SGHRS and CDR2 is YFSETQ in the germline V gene. The CDR3, as DNA: TGCGCCAGCAGCTTCCAGGAGACCCAGTACTTC. Encoded protein: CASSFQETQYF.

This chain joins TRBV5-1 and TRBJ2-5; TRBD2 is a possible D gene (6 bases). In germline, CDR1 is SGHRS, CDR2 YFSETQ. Trimming took 7 bases from V and 3 from J, leaving 16 bases between them. The CDR3 is 14 residues long. CDR3 in amino acids: CASGVGEAEETQYF. For the CDR3, the DNA is TGCGCCAGCGGAGTAGGGGAGGCGGAAGAGACCCAGTACTTC.